This T cell receptor beta chain came from a study of blood T cell repertoires in COVID-19. Study-level background: Acute and convalescent COVID-19 samples came from the United States, Italy and Spain. PBMCs, B-cell-depleted T cells, or T cells were the source of the cDNA or gDNA that made up the material.

As originally analysed: Amplification from reference gene primers served as the basis for estimated nucleated cell counts. Sequencing used immunoSEQ multiplex PCR; TCRdb keeps in-frame clones, though not all of them. The V and J calls and clone size were taken over from that table, and D and trimming were inferred from the DNA. The data show roughly 73,000 clones, 90% seen once. Comment on this clone: An end of the junction does not agree with germline; a read error may underlie this.

This TCR derives from a middle-aged man with acute or convalescent COVID-19. The sequenced material came from peripheral blood.

Here the CDR3 reads CASNEPGTGGRNQPQHF. The CDR3 DNA follows: TGTGCCAGCAATGAACCAGGGACAGGGGGCCGCAATCAGCCCCAGCATTTT. This chain links TRBV6-1 with TRBJ1-5, with 12 bases that match TRBD1. This CDR3 region has 17 residues. Germline loops: CDR1 MNHNS, CDR2 SASEGT.